This TCR beta chain stems from a study of control samples from healthy donors and cancer patients. The CDR3 length is 14 residues. Germline V gene lookup returns CDR1 MDHEN and CDR2 SYDVKM. Between the trimmed V and J ends, which lost 2 bases and 1 base, there was a span of 6 bases. Data came from immunoSEQ multiplex PCR; TCRdb stores just in-frame clones and leaves some out. The table shows about 120,000 clones, with 87% occurring only once. The specimen sequenced was blood. The receptor was isolated from a man aged 18 to 29 in good health. The chain combines TRBV28 with TRBJ2-1; D gene uncertain. As DNA, the CDR3 is TGTGCCAGCAGTTTAGGCCTTTCCTACAATGAGCAGTTCTTC. Protein: CASSLGLSYNEQFF.